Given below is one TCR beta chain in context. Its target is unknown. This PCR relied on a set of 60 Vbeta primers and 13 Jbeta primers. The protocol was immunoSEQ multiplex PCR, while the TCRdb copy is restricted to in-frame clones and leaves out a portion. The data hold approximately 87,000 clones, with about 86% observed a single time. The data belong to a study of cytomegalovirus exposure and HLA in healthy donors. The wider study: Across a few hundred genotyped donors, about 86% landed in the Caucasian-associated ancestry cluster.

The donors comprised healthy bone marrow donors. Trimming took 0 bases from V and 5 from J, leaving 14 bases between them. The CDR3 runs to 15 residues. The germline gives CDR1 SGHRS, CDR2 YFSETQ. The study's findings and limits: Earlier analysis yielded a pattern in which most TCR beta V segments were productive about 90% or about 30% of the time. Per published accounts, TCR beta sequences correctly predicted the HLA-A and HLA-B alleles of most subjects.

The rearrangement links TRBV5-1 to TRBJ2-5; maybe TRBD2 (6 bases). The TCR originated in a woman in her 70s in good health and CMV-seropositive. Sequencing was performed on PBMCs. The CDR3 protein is CASSLGGSRGETQYF. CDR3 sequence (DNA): TGCGCCAGCAGCTTGGGCGGCTCCCGGGGGGAGACCCAGTACTTC.